The text below deals with one T cell receptor beta chain. What it recognizes is unknown. The CDR3 covers 14 residues. V lost 4 bases and J lost 0, with 6 bases in between. Looked up from germline, CDR1 is MNHNS and CDR2 is SASEGT. This entry belongs to a study of beta chain features in type 1 diabetes. General observations from the study: Researchers report that Type 1 diabetes patients had moderately but significantly shorter TCRB CDR3s across all four CD4+ subsets. Type 1 diabetes patients had VDJ junctions that carried fewer insertions and more deletions. It was possible that PCR favored shorter templates, equally so in patients and controls.

The entirety of the isolated RNA underwent reverse transcription, so expressed TCRB transcripts were sequenced. Method: immunoSEQ multiplex PCR; TCRdb's copy keeps in-frame clones and lacks some. The data show 600,000 or so clones, roughly 12% seen once. One heparinised blood draw averaging around 100 mL was given by each donor. Input material: naive CD4+ T cells from blood. The receptor comes from a man aged 25-45 years with type 1 diabetes. The J gene is TRBJ2-2, the V gene TRBV6-1; the D is unclear. The CDR3 loop reads CASSVIANTGELFF. The CDR3 region has the DNA TGTGCCAGCAGTGTAATCGCGAACACCGGGGAGCTGTTTTTT.